This section outlines one TCR beta chain sequence together with its context. Its cognate antigen has yet to be identified. Base qualities are missing; no much larger clone stands one base away. This entry comes from a study of response to subunit inactivated influenza vaccine (dated by TCRdb to the late 2010s). Study-wide context: Deep quantitative profiling of the T cell receptor repertoire was used in the study to follow responses to a trivalent subunit inactivated influenza vaccine. What the research found in general, with its limitations: The authors suggested that each seasonal influenza vaccination may recruit only a limited number of new T cells.

The library relied on RT-PCR. Sequencer: Illumina HiSeq 2500. TCRdb trimmed the raw reads at Q25, called clones with MiXCR and kept productive beta chains. Every CDR3 protein is listed once, alongside the most common genes and DNA of its rows. Present in this sample are fewer than 400,000 distinct CDR3 sequences, just over 20% of which were seen just once. The ten largest clones add up to more than 8.5% of the sample. The CDR3 contains 14 residues, cysteine and phenylalanine counted. Only the CDR3 DNA stays, 42 bases, in frame from base 1. A distance of 12 bases separates the germline ends of V and J, which lose 4 bases and 6 bases respectively.

The V gene is TRBV12-3 or TRBV12-4 and the J gene is TRBJ2-2; the D gene cannot be resolved reliably. The origin of this receptor is a man between 50 and 75 years old who received an inactivated influenza vaccine. Donor details come from another sample of the same person, matched by shared clones. Sample: PBMCs from blood, taken about 19 months after vaccination. The CDR3 sequence is CASSSRTFAGELFF. The DNA sequence is given as TGTGCCAGCAGTTCCCGGACGTTTGCCGGGGAGCTGTTTTTT.